The present TCR beta chain was sequenced within a study of T-cell memory formation after mild COVID-19. Study-wide results and caveats: Day 15 to 85 contracting clones showed balanced CD4/CD8; day 15 to 37 expanders favored CD4+.

Constant-segment primers were used for 5'RACE, and the resulting TCR alpha and TCR beta cDNA libraries carried sample barcodes and UMIs. Each CDR3 protein is one row after TCRdb ran MiXCR on the 5' RACE reads. Altogether 350,000 to 400,000 distinct CDR3 sequences are present, over 20% being singletons, with the ten largest covering 12%. Remarks on this clonotype: The antigen is unknown.

CDR3 length: 15 amino acids. After removal of 0 bases from V and 5 bases from J, the junction contained 5 bases not matched to a gene. Germline V gives CDR1 SGHRS, CDR2 YFSETQ. The TCR comes from an adult woman who had mild COVID-19 (a few samples of this study predate the infection). Cell type and time point are not known. Sequencing input: PBMCs or a T cell subset sorted from them (not recorded which). This chain joins TRBV5-1 and TRBJ2-1; 7 bases match TRBD2. The CDR3 DNA reads TGCGCCAGCAGCTTGGCCCTAGCGGCAAACAATGAGCAGTTCTTC. Its translation: CASSLALAANNEQFF.